This T cell receptor (beta chain) came from a study of T cells expressing NK-cell markers. With the 5' RACE reads reprocessed, TCRdb shows one record per CDR3 protein and no DNA. The sample includes just under 150,000 distinct CDR3 sequences. CDR3 length: 17 residues. Germline CDR1 and CDR2: LGHNA and YSLEER. Sequencing used blood T cells: a sorted CD56 or NKG2C T cell subset, CD4+ or CD8+ T cells, or bulk PBMC T cells (not recorded which). This sequence joins TRBV4-3 and TRBJ2-2; the D call of TRBD1 rests on TCRdb alone, since no DNA is present to check it. This clonotype was obtained from a man younger than 35 in good health. CDR3 amino acids: CASSQDSPTGNTGELFF.